The present TCR beta chain was sequenced within a study of vaccination and CD4 T cells after COVID-19. Background on the study: Median time from COVID diagnosis to post-COVID sampling was over 85 days (35 to 161). Cells received overlapping spike peptides from SARS-CoV-2, HCoV-NL63, HCoV-OC43 and HCoV-229E as stimulation.

Treatment meaning: roughly 11-day PBMC culture with coronavirus spike peptide pools or control peptides (ViraFEST assay). An unexposed donor provided the CD4+ T cells, which were collected before the COVID-19 pandemic (2011-2018). To note about this clonotype: What it recognizes is unknown.

Researchers used the Oncomine TCR Beta short-read assay to sequence DNA from cultured CD4+ T cells. TCRdb re-analysed the PCR reads in MiXCR, keeping a single row per CDR3 protein. The table shows 9,000 to 10,000 distinct CDR3 sequences, with 30% to 40% occurring only once. The CDR3 is 15 residues long. Germline V gene lookup returns CDR1 LNHDA and CDR2 SQIVND (reference sequence). The V and J ends lost 5 bases and 8 bases, in that order; junction bases with no gene match: 8. The sample consisted of CD4+ T cells from blood, cultured in vitro. The rearrangement joins TRBV19 to TRBJ1-6, with 8 nucleotides matching TRBD1. The TCR was taken from a human donor in good health. CDR3 amino acids: CASSPQGGSHSPLHF. Here the CDR3 DNA reads TGTGCCAGTAGTCCACAGGGGGGATCGCATTCACCCCTCCACTTT.